This record covers a single TCR beta chain. This sample stems from a study of cytomegalovirus exposure and HLA in healthy donors. In the PCR, 60 Vbeta and 13 Jbeta primers were used. The repertoire was sequenced with immunoSEQ multiplex PCR; TCRdb's copy has only in-frame clones and lacks some. The table has about 180,000 clones, about 79% seen once. V trimming: 2 bases; J trimming: 8 bases; junction bases outside the gene matches: 6. Germline V gene lookup returns CDR1 MNHEY and CDR2 SVGAGI. The CDR3 totals 14 residues. Sequenced input: PBMCs. The V call is TRBV6-5, the J call TRBJ1-2; 9 positions agree with TRBD1. The sequence derives from a girl aged 2 to 9 in good health and CMV-seropositive. The CDR3 here is CASSYRGQGGGYTF. CDR3 nucleotides: TGTGCCAGCAGTTACCGGGGACAGGGTGGAGGCTACACCTTC.